A single sample gave rise to the 27 T cell receptor beta chains below, sequenced in a study of post-analysis software for immune sequencing data. Findings of the study overall: Controls had lower frequencies than patients of about 5 TRBV segments, which included TRBV5-6, TRBV5-1 and TRBV20-1.

No cognate antigen is known for these TCRs. Researchers reported that TCR beta cDNA libraries carried unique molecular identifiers. TCRdb re-analysed the PCR reads in MiXCR, keeping a single row per CDR3 protein. This sample has 650,000 to 850,000 distinct CDR3 sequences, with about 45% found just once. The specimen sequenced was blood. These receptors all stem from a girl between 5 and 17 years old with multiple sclerosis.

The chain couples TRBV9 to TRBJ1-1, with 7 bases matching TRBD1. Losses at the gene ends were 4 bases for V and 4 bases for J; bases not matched to a gene: 13. Germline V gene sequence: CDR1 SGDLS, CDR2 YYNGEE. The length of the CDR3 is 16 residues. CDR3 in amino acids: CASSPQTGFGFTEAFF. The DNA for the CDR3 is TGTGCCAGCAGCCCCCAGACAGGGTTCGGGTTCACTGAAGCTTTCTTT.

This chain connects TRBV20-1 to TRBJ1-5; tentative D call: TRBD1 (6 bases). V was trimmed by 6 bases and J by 7 bases, leaving 13 bases between them. The CDR3 has 12 residues. Germline lookup yields CDR1 DFQATT and CDR2 SNEGSKA (reference sequence). The CDR3 is CSAGGATQPQHF. The DNA for the CDR3 is TGCAGTGCGGGGGGGGCGACGCAGCCCCAGCATTTT.

The gene calls are TRBV15 and TRBJ1-2; possible D gene TRBD1, 6 bases. With 4 bases removed from V and 3 bases from J, the gap between germline ends came to 12 bases. Per germline, CDR1 LNHNV and CDR2 YYDKDF (reference sequence). This CDR3 has 14 amino acids. The CDR3 sequence: CATSKGGTDYGYTF. The CDR3 DNA reads as TGTGCCACCAGCAAGGGGGGAACCGACTATGGCTACACCTTC.

There are a few counts of this clonotype. The rearrangement links TRBV15 to TRBJ2-5; 10 bases are shared with TRBD1. The J call is uncertain, as TRBJ2-7 better fits the DNA end. The length of the CDR3 is 15 residues. Germline-derived CDR1 and CDR2 are LNHNV and YYDKDF (reference sequence). CDR3 coding DNA: TGTGCCACCAGCAGAGAACGGGACAGGGGCTACGAGCAGTACTTC. Translating gives CATSRERDRGYEQYF.

This rearrangement joins TRBV7-9 to TRBJ1-6; D call uncertain. The CDR3 loop spans 13 amino acids. CDR1 and CDR2 (germline): SEHNR, FQNEAQ (reference sequence). Trimming removed 4 bases from V and 12 bases from J, with 13 bases in between. The CDR3 region has the DNA TGTGCCAGCAGCTCCAGACTGGACGGACCCCTCCACTTT. This translates into CASSSRLDGPLHF.

This clonotype was detected a few times. The rearrangement links TRBV29-1 to TRBJ1-5; D not resolved. This CDR3 spans 12 amino acids. V was trimmed by 8 bases and J by 7 bases, leaving 15 bases between them. In germline, CDR1 is SQVTM, CDR2 ANQGSEA. The CDR3 DNA sequence: TGCAGCCGTCCCCGGGGTCGGCAGCCCCAGCATTTT. This encodes CSRPRGRQPQHF.

This clonotype turned up a few times. The rearrangement joins TRBV4-1 to TRBJ2-3; TRBD1 aligns across 9 bases. V trimming: 1 base; J trimming: 1 base; junction bases outside the gene matches: 3. Germline V gene lookup returns CDR1 MGHRA and CDR2 YSYEKL. There are 16 residues in the CDR3. The CDR3 DNA follows: TGCGCCAGCAGCCAAGGAGGGACAGGGCGCACAGATACGCAGTATTTT. The encoded protein is CASSQGGTGRTDTQYF.

The chain uses TRBV3-1 and TRBJ2-5, with 9 bases that match TRBD1. The assigned J gene may be wrong: the sequence end matches TRBJ2-7 better. The CDR3 runs 14 residues. Looked up from germline, CDR1 is LGHDT and CDR2 is YNNKEL (reference sequence). The CDR3 nucleotides are TGTGCCAGCAGCCAATCCGGGACAGGGTCCGAGCAGTACTTC. Protein product: CASSQSGTGSEQYF.

The table lists this clonotype with a few counts. The rearrangement joins TRBV9 to TRBJ2-1, with 8 bases matching TRBD1. V gave up 0 bases and J gave up 6 bases; unmatched junction bases: 11. The V gene's germline CDR1 is SGDLS and CDR2 YYNGEE. CDR3 length: 17 residues. The CDR3 is CASSVGRSGGSGNEQFF. In DNA form, the CDR3 reads TGTGCCAGCAGCGTAGGTAGGTCAGGGGGCTCGGGCAATGAGCAGTTCTTC.

There are a few counts of this clonotype. This sequence joins TRBV30 and TRBJ1-6; 8 bases map to TRBD1. Trimming cost V 4 bases and J 10 bases; bases outside gene matches: 6. This CDR3 has 13 amino acids. CDR1 is GTSNPN and CDR2 is SVGIG in the germline V gene (reference sequence). CDR3 coding DNA: TGTGCCTGGATGACAGGGGCCAGATCACCCCTCCACTTT. This codes for CAWMTGARSPLHF.

The rearrangement joins TRBV30 to TRBJ2-1; no clear D. Germline-derived CDR1 and CDR2 are GTSNPN and SVGIG (reference sequence). The CDR3 covers 17 residues. Trimming pared 3 bases from V and 1 base from J, leaving 19 bases between. For the CDR3, the DNA is TGTGCCTGGAGCGCCCTGAGAGGTAGTAGATCCTACAATGAGCAGTTCTTC. Translated: CAWSALRGSRSYNEQFF.

V is TRBV28 and J is TRBJ2-5; 7 bases agree with TRBD2. TRBJ2-7 matches the DNA end more closely, so the J call is doubtful. In germline, CDR1 is MDHEN, CDR2 SYDVKM. This CDR3 has 14 residues. The CDR3 protein is CASTPLADLYEQYF. The CDR3 DNA sequence: TGTGCCAGCACCCCTCTAGCGGACCTCTACGAGCAGTACTTC.

This clonotype was detected a few times. The chain carries TRBV5-1 and TRBJ2-1; D unclear. V shed 5 bases and J shed 8 bases, with 11 bases lying between them. The CDR3 is made up of 12 amino acids. Germline V lookup: CDR1 SGHRS, CDR2 YFSETQ. This CDR3 is CASRGTYDEQFF. In DNA form, the CDR3 reads TGCGCCAGCAGGGGTACGTACGATGAGCAGTTCTTC.

This clonotype was detected a few times. V and J are TRBV6-1 and TRBJ1-2; D remains unclear. CDR1 and CDR2 (germline): MNHNS, SASEGT. CDR3 length: 14 residues. V was trimmed by 5 bases and J by 7 bases, leaving 17 bases between them. In DNA form, the CDR3 reads TGTGCCAGCAGTCCCTGGTTGGGCAAGAGTGGCTACACCTTC. Translation: CASSPWLGKSGYTF.

Many counts were recorded for this clonotype. The gene calls are TRBV4-1 and TRBJ1-4; TRBD1 agrees at 7 bases. J gave up 3 bases and V 4 bases, and 5 bases lay outside the gene matches. The V gene's germline CDR1 is MGHRA and CDR2 YSYEKL. This CDR3 has 15 residues. Here the CDR3 DNA reads TGCGCCAGCAGCCGAGAGGGGGCGGCTAATGAAAAACTGTTTTTT. Amino acids: CASSREGAANEKLFF.

V and J are TRBV5-1 and TRBJ2-4; D gene unclear. The end of the DNA is better explained by TRBJ2-7, so the J call may be wrong. Per the germline V gene, CDR1 is SGHRS and CDR2 is YFSETQ. This CDR3 spans 15 amino acids. CDR3 nucleotides: TGCGCCAGCAGCTTGGTTCTAGGTCGGCTCCCCGAGCAGTACTTC. It encodes CASSLVLGRLPEQYF.

This clonotype was seen at least ten times. The chain employs TRBV20-1 and TRBJ2-7, with 7 bases that match TRBD2. The CDR3 totals 15 residues. V was pared by 5 bases and J by 6 bases, with 16 bases of the junction left unmatched. Germline V CDR1 and CDR2: DFQATT, SNEGSKA (reference sequence). CDR3 DNA: TGCAGTGCTCGCGCAAGGGAGGGATCAGCCTTCGAGCAGTACTTC. It yields the protein CSARAREGSAFEQYF.

This clonotype occurred a few times. This rearrangement joins TRBV12-3 or TRBV12-4 to TRBJ2-3; the match to TRBD2 covers 7 bases. The CDR3 extends over 16 amino acids. The V segment lost 3 bases and the J segment 0 bases; nucleotides outside the gene matches: 6. CDR3 sequence: CASSFFASGSTDTQYF. In DNA, the CDR3 is TGTGCCAGCAGTTTCTTCGCTAGCGGAAGCACAGATACGCAGTATTTT.

The table lists this clonotype with a count of one. The V and J genes are TRBV15 and TRBJ2-1; a possible D gene is TRBD2 (5 bases). The CDR3 loop spans 16 amino acids. Per germline, CDR1 LNHNV and CDR2 YYDKDF (reference sequence). V lost 6 bases and J lost 7, with 22 bases in between. CDR3 nucleotide sequence: TGTGCCACCAGTCAGATCGGAGAGCGGTTAACAAATGAGCAGTTCTTC. Translated: CATSQIGERLTNEQFF.

This clonotype came up a few times. The J gene is TRBJ2-5, the V gene TRBV29-1, with 11 bases that match TRBD2. The CDR3 is 15 amino acids. Germline assignment: CDR1 SQVTM and CDR2 ANQGSEA. The J segment lost 4 bases and the V segment lost 5 bases, leaving 9 bases of the junction unmatched. The CDR3 nucleotides are TGCAGCGTTACAAGGGGGCTAGCGGGAGGAGAGACCCAGTACTTC. Protein product: CSVTRGLAGGETQYF.

The rearrangement uses TRBV6-2 or TRBV6-3 and TRBJ1-1; D uncertain. This CDR3 spans 15 amino acids. With 2 bases removed from V and 0 bases from J, the gap between germline ends came to 10 bases. CDR1 and CDR2 (germline): MNHEY, SVGEGT. The CDR3 sequence: CASSYGRGVNTEAFF. The CDR3 DNA sequence: TGTGCCAGCAGTTACGGGCGGGGAGTGAACACTGAAGCTTTCTTT.

This clonotype was counted only a few times. The chain joins TRBV20-1 to TRBJ2-7; 7 positions match TRBD1. The V segment lost 0 bases and the J segment 8 bases; nucleotides outside the gene matches: 7. Germline assignment: CDR1 DFQATT and CDR2 SNEGSKA (reference sequence). This CDR3 is built from 13 residues. The DNA for the CDR3 is TGCAGTGCTAGAGATCCAGGACAGGAAAAGCAGTACTTC. This gives the protein CSARDPGQEKQYF.

The chain uses TRBV12-3 or TRBV12-4 and TRBJ2-1, with D unclear. The V gene lost 2 bases and the J gene lost 1 base, with 3 bases spanning the gap. The CDR3 sequence is 13 residues long. The CDR3, as DNA: TGTGCCAGCAGTTTACGGTCCTACAATGAGCAGTTCTTC. Its protein is CASSLRSYNEQFF.

There are a few counts of this clonotype. The chain recombines TRBV28 with TRBJ1-5, with D perhaps TRBD1 (6 bases). This CDR3 has 17 residues. Trimming took 3 bases from V and 1 from J, leaving 16 bases between them. CDR1 and CDR2 (germline): MDHEN, SYDVKM. The CDR3 region is CASSFSDSAWSNQPQHF. CDR3 coding DNA: TGTGCCAGCAGTTTCTCGGACAGCGCCTGGAGCAATCAGCCCCAGCATTTT.

The chain joins TRBV28 to TRBJ2-5; weak D call: TRBD2 (6 bases). Trimming shortened V by 6 bases and J by 0 bases, and 11 bases separated the two germline ends. Per the germline V gene, CDR1 is MDHEN and CDR2 is SYDVKM. CDR3 length: 14 residues. The CDR3 DNA reads as TGTGCCAGCAGGCCCCGGGACTACCAAGAGACCCAGTACTTC. Residues: CASRPRDYQETQYF.

The rearrangement uses TRBV6-5 and TRBJ2-7; the match to TRBD1 covers 8 bases. Looked up from germline, CDR1 is MNHEY and CDR2 is SVGAGI. The CDR3 is 14 residues long. The trim removed 2 bases at V and 2 bases at J, leaving 2 bases unmatched. The CDR3 bases are TGTGCCAGCAGTTACAAACAGGGGGCCTACGAGCAGTACTTC. It encodes CASSYKQGAYEQYF.

The J gene is TRBJ2-3, the V gene TRBV10-3, with 8 positions matching TRBD1. Unmatched junction bases numbered 16, after V lost 2 bases and J lost 0 bases. The CDR3 is 20 amino acids. Germline assignment: CDR1 ENHRY and CDR2 SYGVKD. This CDR3 is CAISEPIMLDREGSTDTQYF. CDR3 bases: TGTGCCATCAGTGAGCCAATAATGCTGGACAGGGAAGGGAGCACAGATACGCAGTATTTT.